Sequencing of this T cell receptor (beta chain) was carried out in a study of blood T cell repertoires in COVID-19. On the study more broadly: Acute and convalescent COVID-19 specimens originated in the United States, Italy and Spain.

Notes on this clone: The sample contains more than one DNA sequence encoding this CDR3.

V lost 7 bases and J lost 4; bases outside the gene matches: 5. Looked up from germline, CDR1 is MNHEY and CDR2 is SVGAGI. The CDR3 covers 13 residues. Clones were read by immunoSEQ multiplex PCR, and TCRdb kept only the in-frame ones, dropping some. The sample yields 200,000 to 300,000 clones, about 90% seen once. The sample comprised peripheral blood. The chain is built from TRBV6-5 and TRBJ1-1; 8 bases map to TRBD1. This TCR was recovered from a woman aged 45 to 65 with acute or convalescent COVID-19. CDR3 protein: CASTQTGGTEAFF. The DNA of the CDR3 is TGTGCCAGCACCCAAACAGGGGGCACTGAAGCTTTCTTT.